This T cell receptor beta chain appears in the sequencing data of a study of radiotherapy plus CTLA-4 blockade in lung cancer. V lost 9 bases, J lost 0 bases, and 12 bases lay in between. This CDR3 has 14 amino acids. Germline assignment: CDR1 SGHTA and CDR2 FQGNSA. The count of this clone is one. Antigen specificity is unknown. Repertoires were generated with immunoSEQ multiplex PCR, while TCRdb's copy carries only in-frame clones and drops some. This repertoire shows 55,000 to 70,000 clones, 65% to 80% found once; its top ten account for 16%. Regarding the study as a whole: TCR clones originating in tumors grew in number in blood after radiotherapy plus ipilimumab.

The chain combines TRBV7-2 with TRBJ1-5; the D is unclear. The TCR was taken from a human donor with non-small cell lung cancer who had a complete response to radiotherapy plus ipilimumab. Sequences were derived from peripheral blood, sampled from a patient treated with radiotherapy plus ipilimumab. CDR3 sequence reads: CASSSVYSNQPQHF. The CDR3 region has the DNA TGTGCCAGTTCCTCCGTATATAGCAATCAGCCCCAGCATTTT.